Included here is one TCR beta chain sequence, with context. The antigen it binds to is not known. Base quality data are lacking; no much larger clone is found one base away. The cohort comprised around 700 healthy bone marrow donors. Cohort members were all nominally healthy when sampled, although unrecorded immune exposures were likely present. The donor tested CMV seropositive and was one of the 289 seropositive cohort members. A peripheral blood sample was provided by each donor, and peripheral blood mononuclear cells were used for TCR beta sequencing. The Qiagen DNeasy Blood Extraction Kit was used to extract genomic DNA from the blood cell samples. The record originates from a study of cytomegalovirus exposure and HLA in healthy donors (TCRdb year 2017). Some background on the complete study: An earlier analysis of some 620 of the donors reported over 250 Gb of sequence data and approximately 120 million unique TCR beta sequences obtained from 150 million to 200 million T cells. Roughly 300 gigabases of sequencing data and around 85 million unique TCR sequences made up an early release that covered some 640 HLA-typed donors. Of the approximately 400 genotyped donors, over 70% fell in the genetic ancestry cluster associated with self-reported Caucasian donors. The study was designed to test whether signatures of past pathogen exposure could be identified by cataloging public T cell receptors. The T cell repertoires of around 670 subjects were profiled by immunosequencing and related to cytomegalovirus serostatus. In addition to the first cohort of 650 to 750 subjects, a separate validation cohort of 100 to 150 different subjects was used. The study combined high-throughput TCR immunosequencing, statistical association of individual TCRs with disease status, and machine learning to predict cytomegalovirus infection status. A later analysis re-examined previously published TCR beta repertoires from hundreds of donors and added high-resolution HLA genotyping to investigate patterns of TCR occurrence. Rather than drawing on any new phenotypic data, the later analysis identified candidate immune exposures from TCR beta sequences and the way those sequences occurred across donors. An earlier analysis of 587 of the donors applied high-throughput TCR beta sequencing to assess whether each TCR beta V gene segment acted as functional or pseudogenic. Donor age, sex, ethnicity and CMV serostatus were collected together with the repertoire data. In a later genetic analysis, genome-wide SNP genotypes for about 55% of the roughly 700 donors were used, and that subset was treated as a discovery cohort. Every discovery cohort repertoire had been produced on one sequencing platform. Class I and class II HLA loci were covered by the typing at four-digit resolution. Typing coverage differed by locus: A, B, C, DRB1 and DQB1 were typed in about 629-640 donors, DQA1 in 500 to 550, DPA1 in 600 to 610, and DPB1 in roughly 450. Five DR-DQ haplotypes were handled as single units for association and clustering because linkage in the cohort was strong. Among about 400 genotyped donors of the cohort, an average of roughly 230,000 unique TCR beta nucleotide sequences was sequenced per donor, of which about 18% were non-productive. General conclusions and limits of the study: When HLA alleles, especially DR and DQ, strongly co-occurred, TCR associations were difficult to assign to individual alleles. Presence/absence analyses assumed roughly uniform sequencing depth across donors, an assumption that may not hold. It was suggested by the authors that the approach could potentially be generalized to other disease states and immunological phenotypes. A later analysis found that TCR association rates varied across HLA loci, with DRB1 alleles showing the most associated TCRs and HLA-C alleles the fewest. The 87-base-pair reads could not distinguish some IMGT-functional V segments, including TRBV6-2 and TRBV6-3, so those segments were excluded. An earlier analysis of approximately 600 of the donors showed that most TCR beta V segments appeared in productive rearrangements either about 90% or about 30% of the time, which broadly matched IMGT annotations. Linkage disequilibrium might explain the correlated functional status among segregating V segments, but an unknown experimental factor could not be excluded. In vitro tests confirmed that a few of the cytomegalovirus-associated TCR beta chains recognize cytomegalovirus antigens. A later genetic analysis associated a missense DCLRE1C variant with V-gene and J-gene trimming of TCR beta chains, and an independent cohort replicated the association. Compared with the 666-donor mean, donors in an Asian-associated ancestry cluster had fewer N-insertions in productive TCRs, according to a later genetic analysis. Over 15 rarely observed V segments, including chromosome 9 orphons, were excluded from the earlier analysis of approximately 500 of the donors because counts were too low. A cluster of highly shared sequence variants was judged likely to represent a technical artifact of the sequencing pipeline. Across donors, most TCR sequences were observed very rarely, whereas some public TCRs were present in many individuals. Because HLA typing was missing for some donors at each locus, association tests included only the typed subset. A further reported finding was that TCR beta sequences accurately predicted the HLA-A and HLA-B alleles for most subjects in the first cohort. The study listed 150 to 200 TCR beta chains as associated with cytomegalovirus. The classifier was reported to diagnose cytomegalovirus status with high specificity and sensitivity in both the original cohort and the validation cohort. In a later analysis, some 18,000 TCR beta sequences were associated with specific HLA alleles at a false discovery rate of 0.05. For the cohort, immune exposure information was limited to CMV serostatus. In a later analysis, most CMV-associated TCR beta chains were found to appear HLA-restricted, with HLA associations seemingly driven largely by CMV exposure. Several of the top co-occurrence clusters appeared to be linked to parvovirus B19, influenza, CMV and Epstein-Barr virus, according to a later analysis. In a later analysis, HLA-associated TCR beta chains were found to be more clonally expanded and to have lower generation probabilities than equally common non-associated chains. This cohort had only TCR beta chains sequenced, and the lack of alpha or paired-chain data limited which features could be detected.

The germline V gene provides CDR1 SGHTA and CDR2 FQGNSA. Spanning cysteine to phenylalanine, the CDR3 consists of 15 amino acids. Just the 45-base CDR3 DNA is kept, in frame starting at base 1. V was cut back by 5 bases and J by 6 bases, leaving a gap of 19 bases between them. The library was generated by the immunoSEQ multiplex PCR assay. The multiplex PCR relied on a mix of 60 forward primers for TCR Vbeta segments and 13 reverse primers for TCR Jbeta segments. The CDR3 region of rearranged TCR beta genes was amplified from genomic DNA by a multiplex PCR assay. Amplified TCR beta libraries were sequenced as 87-base-pair reads on the Illumina HiSeq System. In the paper's pipeline: A later analysis counted about 80 million unique TCR beta chains across the 650 to 800 repertoires, and roughly 11 million of these chains were shared by at least two donors. Raw reads were error-corrected and collapsed into unique sequences with a nearest-neighbor algorithm that merged closely related sequences to remove PCR and sequencing errors. Alignment of CDR3 sequences to IMGT reference sequences was used to assign V, D and J gene segments. For a sequence to be retained, at least a six-nucleotide match to both a V gene segment and a J gene segment was required. Rearrangements were called productive when the CDR3 lacked stop codons and stayed in frame with V and J; all others were non-productive. Following IMGT convention, CDR3 was defined as the stretch from the second conserved V-encoded cysteine to the conserved J-encoded phenylalanine. The earlier analysis of 500 to 750 of the donors excluded any sequence lacking an unambiguous match to a single V gene segment. An earlier analysis of 450 to 650 of the donors called V segments functional above 56.7% productive rearrangements and segregating when the between-donor standard deviation exceeded 5%. A statistical classification framework was built for diagnosing cytomegalovirus status from the catalog of TCR beta chain sequences. V and J gene assignment, in a later analysis, came from comparing TCR nucleotide sequences with IMGT/GENE-DB human TR gene sequences. In a later analysis, CDR3 sequences and most-parsimonious VDJ recombination scenarios were assigned using the TCRdist pipeline. In a later analysis, every TCR beta chain was defined by the combination of its CDR3 amino acid sequence and its V-gene family, and reads without a unique V-gene family were dropped. To address suspected cross-contamination and a sequencing artifact, a later analysis removed approximately 600 highly shared, low-generation-probability nucleotide sequences. A later analysis calculated a clonal expansion index for each public chain from normalized within-repertoire ranks of inferred template counts. In a later analysis, generation probabilities were computed with a VDJ recombination model fitted to out-of-frame rearrangements, and the resulting probabilities were checked against IGoR. A later analysis scored TCR-TCR, TCR-HLA and TCR-CMV co-occurrence with hypergeometric tests, applying a repertoire-size bias correction to TCR pairs. In a later analysis, false discovery rates were estimated by permuting HLA or CMV assignments 20 times. In a later analysis, co-occurring TCRs were grouped using DBSCAN, and TCRdist sequence similarity was added for clustering within HLA-allele-positive subsets. Repertoires with fewer than 30,000 or more than 120,000 public chains, plus five repertoires with anomalous nucleotide sharing, were excluded from co-occurrence clustering. Here the immuneACCESS table is served through TCRdb, limited to in-frame sequences with V and J called. Missing clones are a known gap in these copies; in checked studies unresolved V genes cover under half, and the rest lacks a known reason. That table gives V, J and clone size, and the DNA gave D and trimming. In all, the sample holds over 250,000 clones, and 80% to 90% of those were seen once. The ten largest clones represent less than 4.5% of the sample.

This TCR derives from a man aged 40-55 years in good health and CMV-seropositive. Material for sequencing was PBMCs. The chain couples TRBV7-2 to TRBJ1-2; the D gene is perhaps TRBD1, from 6 matching bases. The DNA reads as follows: TGTGCCAGCAGCCCCTGGGGGGGGGCCGGTAATGGCTACACCTTC. Translation gives CASSPWGGAGNGYTF.